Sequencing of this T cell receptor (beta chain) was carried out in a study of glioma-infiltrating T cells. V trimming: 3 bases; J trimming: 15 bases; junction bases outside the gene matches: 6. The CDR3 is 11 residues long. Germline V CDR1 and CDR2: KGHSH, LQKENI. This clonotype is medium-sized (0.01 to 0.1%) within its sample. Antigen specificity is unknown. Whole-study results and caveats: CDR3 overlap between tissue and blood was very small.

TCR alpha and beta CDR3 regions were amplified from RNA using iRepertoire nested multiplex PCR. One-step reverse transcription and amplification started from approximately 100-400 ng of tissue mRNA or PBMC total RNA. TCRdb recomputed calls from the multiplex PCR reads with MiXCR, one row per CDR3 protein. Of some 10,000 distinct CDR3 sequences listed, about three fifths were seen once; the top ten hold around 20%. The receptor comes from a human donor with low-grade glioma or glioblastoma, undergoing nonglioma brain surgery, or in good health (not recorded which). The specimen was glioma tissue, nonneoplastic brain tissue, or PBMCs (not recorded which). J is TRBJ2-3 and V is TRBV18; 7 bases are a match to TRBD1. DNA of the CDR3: TGTGCCAGCTCACCGGGACAGCAGCAATATTTT. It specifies CASSPGQQQYF. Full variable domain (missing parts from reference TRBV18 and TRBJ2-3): NAGVMQNPRHLVRRRGQEARLRCSPMKGHSHVYWYRQLPEEGLKFMVYLQKENIIDESGMPKERFSAEFPKEGPSILRIQQVVRGDSAAYFCASSPGQQQYFGPGTRLTVL.